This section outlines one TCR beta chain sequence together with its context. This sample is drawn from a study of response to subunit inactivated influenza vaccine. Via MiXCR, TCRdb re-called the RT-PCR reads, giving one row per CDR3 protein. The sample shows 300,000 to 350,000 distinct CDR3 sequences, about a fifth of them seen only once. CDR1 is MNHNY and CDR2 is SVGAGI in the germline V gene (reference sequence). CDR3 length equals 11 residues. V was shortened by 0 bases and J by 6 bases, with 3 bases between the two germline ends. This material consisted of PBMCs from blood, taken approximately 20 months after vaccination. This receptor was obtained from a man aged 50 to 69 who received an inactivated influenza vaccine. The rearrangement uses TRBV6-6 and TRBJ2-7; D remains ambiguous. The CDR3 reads CASSYSLEQYF. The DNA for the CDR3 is TGTGCCAGCAGTTACTCGCTCGAGCAGTACTTC.